This passage covers 31 T cell receptor beta chains from one sample sequenced in a study of T cell responses to AZD1222 COVID-19 vaccine. Sequencing was performed with immunoSEQ multiplex PCR; in TCRdb, only in-frame clones are kept and a portion is missing. The data contain roughly 100,000 clones, 90% to 95% of them singletons. The sequences come from peripheral blood, collected on day 0 of AZD1222 vaccination. Every receptor here comes from an adult in good health.

The chain carries TRBV6-2 or TRBV6-3 and TRBJ1-5, with D hard to call. CDR1 and CDR2 from the germline V gene are MNHEY and SVGEGT. V was shortened by 4 bases and J by 5 bases, with 9 bases between the two germline ends. This CDR3 has 13 residues. CDR3 coding DNA: TGTGCCAGCAGTTGGTCACGGCATCAGCCCCAGCATTTT. Protein product: CASSWSRHQPQHF.

This clone has just one count. V gene TRBV27 combines with J gene TRBJ1-5; the match to TRBD1 covers 9 bases. Losses at the gene ends were 2 bases for V and 4 bases for J; bases not matched to a gene: 3. Per the germline V gene, CDR1 is MNHEY and CDR2 is SMNVEV (reference sequence). This CDR3 is 15 amino acids long. The CDR3: CASSLRGQGNQPQHF. CDR3 DNA: TGTGCCAGCAGTTTAAGGGGACAGGGTAATCAGCCCCAGCATTTT.

The CDR3 loop is CASSLSRSGWNTEAFF. The CDR3 DNA is TGTGCCAGCAGTTTATCGCGGTCAGGGTGGAACACTGAAGCTTTCTTT. This rearrangement joins TRBV27 to TRBJ1-1, with D possibly TRBD1 on 5 matching bases. The CDR3 spans 16 residues. Germline CDR1 MNHEY, CDR2 SMNVEV (reference sequence). Trimming removed 0 bases from V and 1 base from J, with 12 bases in between.

The chain employs TRBV7-2 and TRBJ2-7; TRBD2 agrees at 11 bases. The length of the CDR3 is 15 residues. Germline V gene data show CDR1 as SGHTA and CDR2 as FQGNSA. After removal of 1 base from V and 6 bases from J, the junction contained 5 bases not matched to a gene. As DNA, the CDR3 is TGTGCCAGCAGCTTAGACCTAGCGGGAGGACGCGAGCAGTACTTC. Protein product: CASSLDLAGGREQYF. The variable domain in full, completed from reference TRBV7-2 and TRBJ2-7, reads GAGVSQSPSNKVTEKGKDVELRCDPISGHTALYWYRQSLGQGLEFLIYFQGNSAPDKSGLPSDRFSAERTGGSVSTLTIQRTQQEDSAVYLCASSLDLAGGREQYFGPGTRLTVT.

The V and J genes are TRBV28 and TRBJ2-7, with 12 bases matching TRBD2. CDR1 is MDHEN and CDR2 is SYDVKM in the germline V gene. The CDR3 is 20 residues long. Losses at the gene ends were 1 base for V and 5 bases for J; bases not matched to a gene: 18. CDR3 bases: TGTGCCAGCAGTTTATCCGGGGCTAGCGGGAGGGCCGGCGTGCTCAACGAGCAGTACTTC. It is translated as CASSLSGASGRAGVLNEQYF.

This clone was seen just once. The V gene is TRBV7-9, the J gene TRBJ2-5; D gene ambiguous. Deletions cut 7 bases from V and 2 bases from J, with 8 bases between. The CDR3 loop spans 12 amino acids. Germline V CDR1 and CDR2: SEHNR, FQNEAQ (reference sequence). The CDR3 loop is CASTPLQETQYF. CDR3 DNA sequence: TGTGCCAGCACCCCACTACAAGAGACCCAGTACTTC.

J is TRBJ2-3 and V is TRBV7-2; the match to TRBD2 covers 9 bases. CDR3 size: 14 residues. Germline assignment: CDR1 SGHTA and CDR2 FQGNSA. V lost 2 bases to trimming and J lost 6 bases; unmatched junction nucleotides: 3. CDR3 coding DNA: TGTGCCAGCAGCTTAAGCGGGAGGCTGGATACGCAGTATTTT. Amino acid sequence: CASSLSGRLDTQYF.

The chain recombines TRBV5-1 with TRBJ1-3; D ambiguous. Trimming left V 7 bases short and J 4 bases short, with 15 bases between. CDR3 length: 14 residues. Germline values: CDR1 SGHRS, CDR2 YFSETQ. CDR3 amino acids: CASSGGRNGNTIYF. DNA of the CDR3: TGCGCCAGCTCAGGAGGGAGGAACGGAAACACCATATATTTT.

The chain links TRBV6-5 to TRBJ1-1; possibly TRBD1 for D (5 bases). Germline V gene lookup returns CDR1 MNHEY and CDR2 SVGAGI. CDR3 size: 13 residues. The V gene lost 6 bases and the J gene lost 1 base, with 9 bases spanning the gap. CDR3 residues: CASRTGTNTEAFF. The DNA of the CDR3 is TGTGCCAGCAGGACCGGGACGAACACTGAAGCTTTCTTT.

DNA of the CDR3: TGTGCCAGCGGCTACCCGAACACTGAAGCTTTCTTT. It yields the protein CASGYPNTEAFF. This rearrangement joins TRBV19 to TRBJ1-1; D not certain. Germline assignment: CDR1 LNHDA and CDR2 SQIVND (reference sequence). The V gene lost 9 bases and the J gene lost 1 base, with 9 bases spanning the gap. CDR3 length: 12 amino acids.

V usage is TRBV3-1 (or the pseudogene TRBV3-2) and J usage is TRBJ2-1; maybe TRBD1 (6 bases). V lost 4 bases and J lost 7, with 8 bases in between. This CDR3 spans 12 amino acids. Per the germline V gene, CDR1 is LGHDT and CDR2 is YNNKEL (reference sequence). CDR3 amino acids: CASSRGGNEQFF. The CDR3 DNA follows: TGTGCCAGCAGCCGAGGGGGTAATGAGCAGTTCTTC.

This clone has only one observation. V gene TRBV19 combines with J gene TRBJ1-4; the match to TRBD1 covers 7 bases. With 10 bases clipped from V and 5 bases from J, the junction kept 7 bases outside the gene matches. Germline assignment: CDR1 LNHDA and CDR2 SQIVND (reference sequence). The CDR3 loop spans 13 amino acids. CDR3 sequence: CATATGPNEKLFF. CDR3 bases: TGTGCCACCGCGACAGGGCCAAATGAAAAACTGTTTTTT.

CDR3 in amino acids: CSVSQGANEQYF. CDR3 nucleotide sequence: TGCAGCGTTTCCCAGGGGGCGAACGAGCAGTACTTC. This sequence joins TRBV29-1 and TRBJ2-7; 8 nucleotides line up with TRBD1. The germline CDR1 and CDR2 sequences are SQVTM and ANQGSEA. Losses at the gene ends were 5 bases for V and 5 bases for J; bases not matched to a gene: 5. The CDR3 is 12 amino acids.

The rearrangement uses TRBV30 and TRBJ2-6, with unresolved D. Trimming left V 3 bases short and J 8 bases short, with 11 bases between. Looked up from germline, CDR1 is GTSNPN and CDR2 is SVGIG (reference sequence). The CDR3 runs to 13 residues. The CDR3 region is CAWSPDIPNVLTF. CDR3 coding DNA: TGTGCCTGGAGCCCAGACATTCCCAACGTCCTGACTTTC.

The chain links TRBV7-3 to TRBJ2-3; D is possibly TRBD1 (5 bases). The germline CDR1 and CDR2 sequences are SGHTA and FQGTGA. Trimming shortened V by 1 base and J by 0 bases, and 11 bases separated the two germline ends. This CDR3 is 16 amino acids long. CDR3 loop: CASSLRQTGSTDTQYF. The DNA for the CDR3 is TGTGCCAGCAGCTTAAGACAGACTGGTAGCACAGATACGCAGTATTTT.

The gene calls are TRBV10-2 and TRBJ2-3; 8 positions match TRBD2. Germline CDR1 reads WSHSY; CDR2 reads SAAADI. The CDR3 spans 16 residues. The ends lost 1 base at V and 4 bases at J; junction bases unmatched: 7. CDR3 DNA: TGCGCCAGCAGTGAGTTTTCGGGAGGGGGGTCAGATACGCAGTATTTT. This encodes CASSEFSGGGSDTQYF.

V usage is TRBV7-9 and J usage is TRBJ2-2; D unclear. Per the germline V gene, CDR1 is SEHNR and CDR2 is FQNEAQ (reference sequence). With 7 bases removed from V and 8 bases from J, the gap between germline ends came to 8 bases. The CDR3 is made up of 11 amino acids. The CDR3 region is CASTIQGELFF. In DNA, the CDR3 is TGTGCCAGCACAATCCAAGGGGAGCTGTTTTTT.

V gene TRBV6-2 or TRBV6-3 combines with J gene TRBJ2-7; TRBD1 agrees at 10 bases. This CDR3 has 15 residues. Germline CDR1 is MNHEY and CDR2 is SVGEGT. J was trimmed by 5 bases and V by 5 bases; bases with no gene match: 9. The CDR3 region is CASSRPGTGDHEQYF. CDR3 coding DNA: TGTGCCAGCAGTAGACCCGGGACAGGGGACCACGAGCAGTACTTC.

This chain links TRBV5-6 with TRBJ1-4; no reliable D call. Trimming took 0 bases from V and 5 from J, leaving 8 bases between them. Germline assignment: CDR1 SGHDT and CDR2 YYEEEE. The CDR3 runs 14 residues. The CDR3 spells CASSLEVQNEKLFF. CDR3 nucleotides: TGTGCCAGCAGCTTGGAGGTACAGAATGAAAAACTGTTTTTT.

The chain has TRBV7-9 and TRBJ1-4, with no clear D. The CDR3 is 13 residues long. Germline assignment: CDR1 SEHNR and CDR2 FQNEAQ (reference sequence). Deletions cut 7 bases from V and 2 bases from J, with 8 bases between. CDR3 coding DNA: TGTGCCAGCATCAAGGGTACTAATGAAAAACTGTTTTTT. It translates to CASIKGTNEKLFF.

The CDR3 here is CASSRLAGYTGELFF. CDR3 DNA: TGTGCCAGCAGCCGACTAGCGGGCTACACCGGGGAGCTGTTTTTT. The chain couples TRBV27 to TRBJ2-2, with TRBD2 identical over 10 bases. Unmatched junction bases numbered 4, after V lost 6 bases and J lost 3 bases. The CDR3 is 15 residues long. Germline V gene data show CDR1 as MNHEY and CDR2 as SMNVEV (reference sequence).

This clone was counted a few times. The V call is TRBV7-2, the J call TRBJ2-1; TRBD2 matches 7 bases. Trimming at V came to 8 bases and at J to 4 bases, leaving 8 bases not matched to a gene. Germline CDR1 SGHTA, CDR2 FQGNSA. This CDR3 has 14 residues. The CDR3 region is CASVRGRGYNEQFF. CDR3 bases: TGTGCCAGCGTGCGAGGGAGGGGATACAATGAGCAGTTCTTC.

The chain couples TRBV6-6 to TRBJ1-5, with D possibly matching TRBD1 (5 bases). The V and J ends lost 2 bases and 6 bases respectively, with 11 bases between them. This CDR3 has 14 amino acids. CDR1 MNHNY and CDR2 SVGAGI come from the germline V gene (reference sequence). This CDR3 is CASSYQGTLQPQHF. CDR3 nucleotides: TGTGCCAGCAGTTACCAGGGCACCCTTCAGCCCCAGCATTTT.

The chain is built from TRBV11-2 and TRBJ2-1; 7 nucleotides line up with TRBD2. Trimming at V came to 4 bases and at J to 4 bases, leaving 10 bases not matched to a gene. The CDR3 is 16 amino acids. Germline lookup yields CDR1 SGHAT and CDR2 FQNNGV. In nucleotides, the CDR3 is TGTGCCAGCAGCTCCACCGGGACTAATAAGTACAATGAGCAGTTCTTC. Its translation: CASSSTGTNKYNEQFF.

The genes are TRBV7-2 and TRBJ2-3; perhaps D is TRBD1 or TRBD2 (5 bases each). Germline V gene lookup returns CDR1 SGHTA and CDR2 FQGNSA. Between the trimmed V and J ends, which lost 4 bases and 2 bases, there was a span of 13 bases. The length of the CDR3 is 15 residues. The CDR3 DNA reads TGTGCCAGCAGCTCTACCGGGACCTTCACAGATACGCAGTATTTT. Encoded protein: CASSSTGTFTDTQYF.

The count of this clone is one. The chain uses TRBV19 and TRBJ1-2; 9 bases map to TRBD1. J lost 4 bases, V lost 5 bases, and 11 bases had no gene match. The CDR3 loop spans 16 amino acids. The V gene's germline CDR1 is LNHDA and CDR2 SQIVND (reference sequence). The CDR3 sequence: CASSPLTQGAGYGYTF. CDR3 nucleotides: TGTGCCAGTAGTCCCTTGACACAGGGGGCAGGCTATGGCTACACCTTC.

This chain links TRBV28 with TRBJ2-5; 7 bases match TRBD2. In germline, CDR1 is MDHEN, CDR2 SYDVKM. CDR3 length equals 14 residues. Trimming at V came to 3 bases and at J to 3 bases, leaving 4 bases not matched to a gene. The CDR3 coding sequence is TGTGCCAGCAGTTTTAGCGGGTTCAAAGAGACCCAGTACTTC. Translated, it gives CASSFSGFKETQYF.

The V call is TRBV7-9, the J call TRBJ2-1; 7 positions agree with TRBD2. The CDR3 has 12 residues. Trimming cost V 3 bases and J 13 bases; bases outside gene matches: 6. Germline V gene lookup returns CDR1 SEHNR and CDR2 FQNEAQ (reference sequence). CDR3 loop: CASSFTASGQFF. CDR3 in DNA: TGTGCCAGCAGCTTTACGGCTAGCGGACAGTTCTTC. The entire variable domain, with the rest obtained from reference TRBV7-9 and TRBJ2-1, is as follows: DTGVSQNPRHKITKRGQNVTFRCDPISEHNRLYWYRQTLGQGPEFLTYFQNEAQLEKSRLLSDRFSAERPKGSFSTLEIQRTEQGDSAMYLCASSFTASGQFFGPGTRLTVL.

The rearrangement uses TRBV9 and TRBJ2-7, with 7 bases that match TRBD2. Trimming took 0 bases from V and 5 from J; bases not matched to a gene: 5. Germline lookup yields CDR1 SGDLS and CDR2 YYNGEE. The CDR3 loop spans 14 amino acids. The chain's CDR3 is CASSVGGGGNEQYF. As DNA, the CDR3 is TGTGCCAGCAGCGTAGGTGGGGGAGGGAACGAGCAGTACTTC.

V gene TRBV28 combines with J gene TRBJ2-2; 7 nucleotides line up with TRBD2. The V gene end was trimmed by 7 bases and the J gene end by 6 bases; junction bases not matched to a gene: 8. In germline, CDR1 is MDHEN, CDR2 SYDVKM. The CDR3 has 14 amino acids. The CDR3 sequence: CASTAGDVAGELFF. The CDR3 DNA reads TGTGCCAGCACCGCGGGAGATGTCGCCGGGGAGCTGTTTTTT.

The chain carries TRBV5-1 and TRBJ1-2; possible D gene TRBD1, 5 bases. This CDR3 spans 14 amino acids. V was shortened by 0 bases and J by 4 bases, with 10 bases between the two germline ends. Germline V gives CDR1 SGHRS, CDR2 YFSETQ. CDR3 sequence reads: CASSLGDRIYGYTF. The CDR3 DNA reads TGCGCCAGCAGCTTGGGAGACAGAATCTATGGCTACACCTTC.